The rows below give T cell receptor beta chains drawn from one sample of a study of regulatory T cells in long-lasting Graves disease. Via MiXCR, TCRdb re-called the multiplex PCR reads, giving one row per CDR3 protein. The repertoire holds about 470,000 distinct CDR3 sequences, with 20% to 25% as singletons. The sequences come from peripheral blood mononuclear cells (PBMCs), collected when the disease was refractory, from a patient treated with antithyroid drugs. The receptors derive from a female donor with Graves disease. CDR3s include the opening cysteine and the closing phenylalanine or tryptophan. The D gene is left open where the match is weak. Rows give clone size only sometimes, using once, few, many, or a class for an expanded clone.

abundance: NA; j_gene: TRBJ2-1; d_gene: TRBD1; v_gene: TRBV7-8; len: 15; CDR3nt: TGTGCCAGCAGCGCCCGGGACAGGGGGCTCCCTGAGCAGTTCTTC; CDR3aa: CASSARDRGLPEQFF
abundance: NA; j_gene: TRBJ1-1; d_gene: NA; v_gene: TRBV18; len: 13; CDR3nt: TGTGCCAGCTCACCATCGGGAGACACTGAAGCTTTCTTT; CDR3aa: CASSPSGDTEAFF
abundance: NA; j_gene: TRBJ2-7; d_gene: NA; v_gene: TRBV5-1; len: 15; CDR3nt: TGCGCCAGCAGCCCTACGGACAGCTCAGCTCCCCAGCAGTACTTC; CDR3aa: CASSPTDSSAPQQYF
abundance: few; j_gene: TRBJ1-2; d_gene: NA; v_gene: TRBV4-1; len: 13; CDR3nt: TGCGCCAGCAGCCAAGCCCAGAGAGATGGCTACACCTTC; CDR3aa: CASSQAQRDGYTF
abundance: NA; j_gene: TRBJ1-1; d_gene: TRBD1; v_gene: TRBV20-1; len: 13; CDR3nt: TGCAGTGCTAGCGACAGGGGGCCCATTGAAGCTTTCTTT; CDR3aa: CSASDRGPIEAFF
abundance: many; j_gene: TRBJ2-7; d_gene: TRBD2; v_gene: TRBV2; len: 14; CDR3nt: TGTGCCAGCAGCCTGGGAACAGCGGGGTACGAGCAGTACTTC; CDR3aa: CASSLGTAGYEQYF
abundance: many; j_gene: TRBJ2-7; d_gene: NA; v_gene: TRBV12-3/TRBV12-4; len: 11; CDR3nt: TGTGCCAGCGGGGGGATCTACGAGCAGTACTTC; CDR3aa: CASGGIYEQYF
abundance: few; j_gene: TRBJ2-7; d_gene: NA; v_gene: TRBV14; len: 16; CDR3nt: TGTGCCAGCAGCCAGACGGGACGGAAGTACTCCTACGAGCAGTACTTC; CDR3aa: CASSQTGRKYSYEQYF
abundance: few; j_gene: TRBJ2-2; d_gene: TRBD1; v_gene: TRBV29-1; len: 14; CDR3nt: TGCAGCGTTGAATTGGGACAGCGAACCGGGGAGCTGTTTTTT; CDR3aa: CSVELGQRTGELFF
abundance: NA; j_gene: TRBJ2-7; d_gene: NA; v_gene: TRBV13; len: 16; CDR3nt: TGTGCCAGCAGCAGTAAGGACGACAGGAGAACCTACGAGCAGTACTTC; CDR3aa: CASSSKDDRRTYEQYF
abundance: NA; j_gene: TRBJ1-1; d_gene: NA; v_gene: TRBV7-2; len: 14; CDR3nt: TGTGCCAGCAGCCCGGGATCGTTCGGGACTGAAGCTTTCTTT; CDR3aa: CASSPGSFGTEAFF
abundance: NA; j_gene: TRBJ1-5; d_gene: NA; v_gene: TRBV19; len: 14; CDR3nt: TGTGCCAGTAGTATGGGGGACGGTTATCAGCCCCAGCATTTT; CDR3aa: CASSMGDGYQPQHF
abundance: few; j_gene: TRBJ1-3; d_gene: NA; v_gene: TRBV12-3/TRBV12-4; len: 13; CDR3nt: TGTGCCAGCAGTTTGCAGGGAACAAACACCATATATTTT; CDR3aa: CASSLQGTNTIYF
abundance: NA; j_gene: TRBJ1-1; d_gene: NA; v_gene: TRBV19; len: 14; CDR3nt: TGTGCCAGTAGTATTCAGGGAGCGAACACTGAAGCTTTCTTT; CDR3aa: CASSIQGANTEAFF
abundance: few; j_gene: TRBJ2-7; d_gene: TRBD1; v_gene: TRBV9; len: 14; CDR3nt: TGTGCCAGCAGCGGACCGGGACAGCCGCAAAAGCGGTACTTC; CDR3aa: CASSGPGQPQKRYF
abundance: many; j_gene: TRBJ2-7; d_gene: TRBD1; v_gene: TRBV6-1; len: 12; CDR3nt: TGTGCCAGCGGGGACAGGGAGGACGAGCAGTACTTC; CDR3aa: CASGDREDEQYF
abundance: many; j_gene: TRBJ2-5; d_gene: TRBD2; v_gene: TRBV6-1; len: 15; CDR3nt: TGTGCCAGCAGTGCGAGCGGGGGGGTCCAAGAGACCCAGTACTTC; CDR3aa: CASSASGGVQETQYF
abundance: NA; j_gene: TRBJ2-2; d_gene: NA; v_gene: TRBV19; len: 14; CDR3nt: TGTGCCAGCAACTCGGCCGAGGGGATCGGGGAGCTGTTTTTT; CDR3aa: CASNSAEGIGELFF
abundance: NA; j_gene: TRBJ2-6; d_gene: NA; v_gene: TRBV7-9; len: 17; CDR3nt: TGTGCCAGCAGCTTAGGAGGTCTCGGGTCTGGGGCCAACGTCCTGACTTTC; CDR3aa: CASSLGGLGSGANVLTF
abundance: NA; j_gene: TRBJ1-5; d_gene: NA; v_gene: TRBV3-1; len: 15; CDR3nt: TGTGCCAGCAGCCAAGATTCGTCTGTCACCCAGCCCCAGCATTTT; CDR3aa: CASSQDSSVTQPQHF
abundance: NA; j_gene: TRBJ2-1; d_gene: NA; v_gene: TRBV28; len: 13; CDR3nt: TGTGCCACTACGGACCTCATGGGGGATGAGCAGTTCTTC; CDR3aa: CATTDLMGDEQFF
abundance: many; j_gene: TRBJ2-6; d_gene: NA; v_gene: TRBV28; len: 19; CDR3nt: TGTGCCAGCAGCCTCGAGGGCGGGGGCATCCTCCCTGGGGCCAACGTCCTGACTTTC; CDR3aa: CASSLEGGGILPGANVLTF
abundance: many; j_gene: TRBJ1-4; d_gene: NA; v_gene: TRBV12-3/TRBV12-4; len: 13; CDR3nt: TGTGCCAGCAGCTCCTTTAATAATGAAAAACTGTTTTTT; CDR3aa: CASSSFNNEKLFF
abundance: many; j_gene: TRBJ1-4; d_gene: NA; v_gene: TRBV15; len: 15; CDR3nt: TGTGCCACCAGCAGAGAATGGCAAGCAAGTGAAAAACTGTTTTTT; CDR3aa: CATSREWQASEKLFF
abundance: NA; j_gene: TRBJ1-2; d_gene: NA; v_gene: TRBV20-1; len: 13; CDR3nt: TGCAGTGCAACGGACGTACGCAACTATGGCTACACCTTC; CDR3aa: CSATDVRNYGYTF
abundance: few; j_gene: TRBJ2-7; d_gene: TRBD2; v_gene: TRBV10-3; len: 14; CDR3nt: TGTGCCATCAGGGTTAGCGGGAGTACGGACGAGCAGTACTTC; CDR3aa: CAIRVSGSTDEQYF
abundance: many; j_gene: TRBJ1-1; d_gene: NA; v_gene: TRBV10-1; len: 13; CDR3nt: TGCGCCAGCAGTCGGGACGGACACACTGAAGCTTTCTTT; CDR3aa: CASSRDGHTEAFF
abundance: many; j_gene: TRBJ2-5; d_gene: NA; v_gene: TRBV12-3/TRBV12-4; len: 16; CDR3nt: TGTGCCAGCAGTTTCCGGAAGGGGGTCCGGGGGGAGACCCAGTACTTC; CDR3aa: CASSFRKGVRGETQYF
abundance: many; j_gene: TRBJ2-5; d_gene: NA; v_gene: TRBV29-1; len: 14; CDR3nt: TGCAGCGTTGATATAGGGGCAGGGCAAGAGACCCAGTACTTC; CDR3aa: CSVDIGAGQETQYF
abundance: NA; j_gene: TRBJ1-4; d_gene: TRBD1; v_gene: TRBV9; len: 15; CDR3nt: TGTGCCAGCAGCGTAGGGACAGGGGAGTATGAAAAACTGTTTTTT; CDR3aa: CASSVGTGEYEKLFF
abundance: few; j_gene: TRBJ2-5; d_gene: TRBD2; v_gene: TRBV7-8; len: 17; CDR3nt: TGTGCCAGCAGCCCCCGAGGTACACTAGCGGGGAGAGAGACCCAGTACTTC; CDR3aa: CASSPRGTLAGRETQYF
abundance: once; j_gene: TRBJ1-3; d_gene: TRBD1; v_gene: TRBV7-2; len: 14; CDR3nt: TGTGCCAGCAGGCCTGACAGGGTTGGAAACACCATATATTTT; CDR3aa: CASRPDRVGNTIYF